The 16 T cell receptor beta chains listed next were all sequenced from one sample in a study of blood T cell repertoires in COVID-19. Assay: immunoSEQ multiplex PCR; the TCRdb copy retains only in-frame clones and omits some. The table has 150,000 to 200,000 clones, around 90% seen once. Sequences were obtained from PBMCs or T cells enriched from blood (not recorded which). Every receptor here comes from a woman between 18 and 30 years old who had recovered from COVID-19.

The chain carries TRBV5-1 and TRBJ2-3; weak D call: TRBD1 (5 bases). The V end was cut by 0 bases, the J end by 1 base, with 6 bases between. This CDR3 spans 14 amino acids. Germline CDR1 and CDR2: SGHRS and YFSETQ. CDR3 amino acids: CASSLGRGTDTQYF. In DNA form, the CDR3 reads TGCGCCAGCAGCTTGGGCAGGGGCACAGATACGCAGTATTTT.

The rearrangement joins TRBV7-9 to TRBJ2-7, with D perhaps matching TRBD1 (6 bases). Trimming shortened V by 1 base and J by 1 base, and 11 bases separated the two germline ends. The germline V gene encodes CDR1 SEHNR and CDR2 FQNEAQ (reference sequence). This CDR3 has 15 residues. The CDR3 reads CASSLGPGQSYEQYF. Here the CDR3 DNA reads TGTGCCAGCAGCTTAGGGCCCGGACAGTCCTACGAGCAGTACTTC.

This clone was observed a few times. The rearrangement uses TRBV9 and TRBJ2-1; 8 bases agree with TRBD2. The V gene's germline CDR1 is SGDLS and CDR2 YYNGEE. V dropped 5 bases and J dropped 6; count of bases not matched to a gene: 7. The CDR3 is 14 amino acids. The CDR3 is CASSDGTSGNEQFF. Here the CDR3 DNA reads TGTGCCAGCAGTGACGGAACTAGCGGCAATGAGCAGTTCTTC.

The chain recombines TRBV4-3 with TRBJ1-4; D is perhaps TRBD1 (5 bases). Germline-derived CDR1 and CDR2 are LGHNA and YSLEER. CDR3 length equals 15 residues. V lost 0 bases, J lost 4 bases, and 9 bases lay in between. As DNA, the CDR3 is TGCGCCAGCAGCCAAGATCCAGGGATTAATGAAAAACTGTTTTTT. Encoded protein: CASSQDPGINEKLFF.

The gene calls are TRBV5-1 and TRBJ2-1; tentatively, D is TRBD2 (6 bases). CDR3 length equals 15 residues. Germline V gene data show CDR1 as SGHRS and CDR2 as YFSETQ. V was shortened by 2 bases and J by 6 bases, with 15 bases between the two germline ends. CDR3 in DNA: TGCGCCAGCAGCTTAGTACCGGGAGAAGGCAATGAGCAGTTCTTC. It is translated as CASSLVPGEGNEQFF.

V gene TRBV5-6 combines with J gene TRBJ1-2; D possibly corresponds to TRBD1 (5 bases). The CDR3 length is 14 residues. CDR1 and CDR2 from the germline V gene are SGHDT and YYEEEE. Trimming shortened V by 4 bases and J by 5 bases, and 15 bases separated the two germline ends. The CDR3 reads CASSLDSHTYGYTF. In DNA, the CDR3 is TGTGCCAGCAGCCTAGACAGCCACACTTATGGCTACACCTTC.

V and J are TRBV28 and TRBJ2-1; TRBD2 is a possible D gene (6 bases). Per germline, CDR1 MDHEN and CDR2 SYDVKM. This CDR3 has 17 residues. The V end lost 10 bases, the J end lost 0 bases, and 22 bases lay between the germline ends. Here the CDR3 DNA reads TGTGCCACTAGTCTGGTGGGCGGGACCCCCTCCTACAATGAGCAGTTCTTC. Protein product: CATSLVGGTPSYNEQFF.

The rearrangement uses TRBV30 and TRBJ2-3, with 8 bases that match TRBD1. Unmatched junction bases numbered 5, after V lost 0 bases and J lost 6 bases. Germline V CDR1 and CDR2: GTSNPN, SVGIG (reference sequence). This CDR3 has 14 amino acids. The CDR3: CAWSVGRGPDTQYF. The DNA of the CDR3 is TGTGCCTGGAGTGTAGGCAGGGGGCCCGATACGCAGTATTTT.

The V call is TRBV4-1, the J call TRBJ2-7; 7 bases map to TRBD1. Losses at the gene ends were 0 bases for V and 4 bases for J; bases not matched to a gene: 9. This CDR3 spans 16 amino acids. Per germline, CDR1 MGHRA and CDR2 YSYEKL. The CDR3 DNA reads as TGCGCCAGCAGCCAAGATTACCCACAGGGGTGGTACGAGCAGTACTTC. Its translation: CASSQDYPQGWYEQYF.

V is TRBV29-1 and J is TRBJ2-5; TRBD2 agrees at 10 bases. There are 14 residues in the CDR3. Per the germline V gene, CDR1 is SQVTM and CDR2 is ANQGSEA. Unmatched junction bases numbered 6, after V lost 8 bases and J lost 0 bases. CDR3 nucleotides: TGCAGCCTCCAACTAGCGGGGTACCAAGAGACCCAGTACTTC. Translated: CSLQLAGYQETQYF.

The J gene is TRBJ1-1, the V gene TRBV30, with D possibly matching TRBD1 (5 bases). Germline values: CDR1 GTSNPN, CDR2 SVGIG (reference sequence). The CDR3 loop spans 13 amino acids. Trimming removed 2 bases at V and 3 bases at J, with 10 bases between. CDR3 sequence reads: CAWSKGIYTEAFF. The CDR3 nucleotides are TGTGCCTGGAGTAAGGGGATCTACACTGAAGCTTTCTTT.

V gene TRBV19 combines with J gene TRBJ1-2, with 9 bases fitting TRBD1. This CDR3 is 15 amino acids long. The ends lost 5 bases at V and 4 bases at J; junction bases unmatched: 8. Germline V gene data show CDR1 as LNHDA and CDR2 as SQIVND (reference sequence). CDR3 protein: CASSPGLGQGYGYTF. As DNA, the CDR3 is TGTGCCAGTAGTCCCGGGCTGGGACAGGGCTATGGCTACACCTTC.

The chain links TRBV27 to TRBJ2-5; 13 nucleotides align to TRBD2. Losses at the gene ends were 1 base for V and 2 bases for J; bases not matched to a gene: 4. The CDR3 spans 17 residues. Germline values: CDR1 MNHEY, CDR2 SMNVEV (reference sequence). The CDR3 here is CASSLFSGLAGQETQYF. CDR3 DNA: TGTGCCAGCAGTTTATTTTCGGGACTAGCGGGGCAAGAGACCCAGTACTTC.

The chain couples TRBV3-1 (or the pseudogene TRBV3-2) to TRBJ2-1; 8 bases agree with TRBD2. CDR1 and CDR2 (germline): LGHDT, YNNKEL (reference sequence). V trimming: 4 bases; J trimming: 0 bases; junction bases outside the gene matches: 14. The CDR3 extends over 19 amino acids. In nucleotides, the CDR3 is TGTGCCAGCAGCCCCTTATTCCCATCCGGGACTAGCTCCTACAATGAGCAGTTCTTC. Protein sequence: CASSPLFPSGTSSYNEQFF.

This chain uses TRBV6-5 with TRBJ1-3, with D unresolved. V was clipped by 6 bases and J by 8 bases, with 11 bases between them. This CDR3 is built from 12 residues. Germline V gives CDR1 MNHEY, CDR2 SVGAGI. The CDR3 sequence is CASRGGGHTIYF. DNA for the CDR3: TGTGCCAGCAGGGGCGGAGGGCACACCATATATTTT.

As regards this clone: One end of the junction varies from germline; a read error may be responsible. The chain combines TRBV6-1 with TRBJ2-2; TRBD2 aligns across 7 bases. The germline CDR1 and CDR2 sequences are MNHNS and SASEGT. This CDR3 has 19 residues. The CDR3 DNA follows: TGTGCCAGCAGCGAAGATGAGAGGCGGGAGTTCGGTCACACCGGGGAGCTGTTTTTT. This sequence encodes CASSEDERREFGHTGELFF.